This T cell receptor (beta chain) was retrieved from a study of long-term antiretroviral therapy in people with HIV. Survey-level immunoSEQ v3.0 assays were run. Produced via immunoSEQ multiplex PCR; TCRdb's table is partial and in-frame only. This sample carries 20,000 to 25,000 clones, approximately 92% of them seen once, and the ten largest clones take roughly 7%. Worth noting for this clone: Its antigen is as yet unknown.

Study-wide results and caveats: Patients on ART gained diversity, which nonetheless stayed below transplant donor controls. Across all time points, the repertoire was dominated by clones that expanded before ART. Relative to control repertoires, HIV repertoires exhibited narrower CDR3 length ranges.

V lost 4 bases and J lost 3, with 12 bases in between. This CDR3 has 14 residues. CDR1 and CDR2 from the germline V gene are SGHNT and YYREEE (reference sequence). J is TRBJ2-3 and V is TRBV5-4; D is perhaps TRBD2 (5 bases). The sequence was collected from a woman aged 50 to 60 with HIV. Sequenced material: unsorted PBMCs, taken 4.4 years after starting antiretroviral therapy. CDR3 residues: CASSRGLETDTQYF. CDR3 in DNA: TGTGCCAGCAGCCGCGGGCTAGAGACAGATACGCAGTATTTT. The full variable domain, its missing parts supplied by reference TRBV5-4 and TRBJ2-3, is ETGVTQSPTHLIKTRGQQVTLRCSSQSGHNTVSWYQQALGQGPQFIFQYYREEENGRGNFPPRFSGLQFPNYSSELNVNALELDDSALYLCASSRGLETDTQYFGPGTRLTVL.